This T cell receptor (beta chain) derives from a study of cytomegalovirus exposure and HLA in healthy donors. Study-level points and caveats: HLA alleles were associated with around 17,000 TCR beta sequences in a later analysis at 0.05 false discovery rate. One cluster of highly shared sequence variants probably arose as a sequencing artifact.

It was with 60 Vbeta and 13 Jbeta primers that the PCR ran. The repertoire was sequenced with immunoSEQ multiplex PCR; TCRdb's copy has only in-frame clones and lacks some. The sample yields 99,000 or so clones, 75% to 80% seen once. As to this clone: Its antigen is not identified.

The sequencing input was PBMCs. The clonotype was recovered from a man in his sixties in good health and CMV-seropositive.

CDR3 residues: CASSEDMPQHF. CDR3 nucleotides: TGTGCCAGCAGTGAAGACATGCCCCAGCATTTT. This chain uses TRBV6-5 with TRBJ1-5; D is unclear. The CDR3 spans 11 residues. Germline CDR1 reads MNHEY; CDR2 reads SVGAGI. V was cut by 5 bases and J by 9 bases, with 8 bases left in between.